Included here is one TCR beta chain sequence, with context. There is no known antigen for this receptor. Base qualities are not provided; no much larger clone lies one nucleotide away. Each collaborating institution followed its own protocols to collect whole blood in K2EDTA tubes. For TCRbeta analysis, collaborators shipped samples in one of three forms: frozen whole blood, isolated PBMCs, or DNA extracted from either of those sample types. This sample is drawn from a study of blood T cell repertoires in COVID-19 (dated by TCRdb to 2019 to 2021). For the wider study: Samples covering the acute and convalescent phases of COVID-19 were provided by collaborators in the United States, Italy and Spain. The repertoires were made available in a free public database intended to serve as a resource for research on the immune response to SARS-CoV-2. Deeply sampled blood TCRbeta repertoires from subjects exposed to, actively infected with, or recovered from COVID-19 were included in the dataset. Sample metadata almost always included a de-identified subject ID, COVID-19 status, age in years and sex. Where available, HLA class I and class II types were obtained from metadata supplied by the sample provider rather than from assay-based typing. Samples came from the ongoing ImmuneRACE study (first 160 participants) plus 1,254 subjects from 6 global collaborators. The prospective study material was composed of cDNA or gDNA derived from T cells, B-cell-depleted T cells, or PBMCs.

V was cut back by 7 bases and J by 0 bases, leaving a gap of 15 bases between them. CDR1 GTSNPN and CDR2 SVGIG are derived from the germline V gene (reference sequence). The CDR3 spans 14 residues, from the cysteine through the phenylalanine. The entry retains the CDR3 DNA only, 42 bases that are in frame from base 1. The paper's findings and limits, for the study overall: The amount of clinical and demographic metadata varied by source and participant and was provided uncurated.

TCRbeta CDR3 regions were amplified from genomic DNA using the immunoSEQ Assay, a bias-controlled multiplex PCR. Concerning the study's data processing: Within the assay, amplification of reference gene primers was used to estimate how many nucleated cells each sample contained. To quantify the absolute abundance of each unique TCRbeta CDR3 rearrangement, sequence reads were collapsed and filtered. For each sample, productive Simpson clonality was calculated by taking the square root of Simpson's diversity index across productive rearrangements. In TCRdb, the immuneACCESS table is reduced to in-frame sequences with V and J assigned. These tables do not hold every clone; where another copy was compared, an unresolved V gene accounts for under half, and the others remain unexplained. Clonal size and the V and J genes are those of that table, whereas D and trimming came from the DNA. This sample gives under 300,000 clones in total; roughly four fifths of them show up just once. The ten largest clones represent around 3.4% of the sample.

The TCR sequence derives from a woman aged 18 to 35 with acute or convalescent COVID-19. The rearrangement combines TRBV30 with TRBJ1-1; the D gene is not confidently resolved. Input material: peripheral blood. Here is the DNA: TGTGCCTCAATATTAGGACTTGTGAACACTGAAGCTTTCTTT. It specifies CASILGLVNTEAFF.